This T cell receptor beta chain was documented in a study of cytomegalovirus exposure and HLA in healthy donors. Germline V gene lookup returns CDR1 SNHLY and CDR2 FYNNEI. The CDR3 has 13 amino acids. V was pared by 8 bases and J by 0 bases, with 8 bases between. With 60 Vbeta and 13 Jbeta primers, the PCR was carried out. The protocol was immunoSEQ multiplex PCR, while the TCRdb copy is restricted to in-frame clones and leaves out a portion. The sample has some 110,000 clones; 74% are singletons. This receptor was taken from a woman in her 50s in good health and CMV-seropositive. Sequenced: PBMCs. The chain uses TRBV2 and TRBJ1-3; D gene uncertain. The CDR3 here is CASARGSGNTIYF. The DNA for the CDR3 is TGTGCCAGCGCCCGGGGCTCTGGAAACACCATATATTTT. The full variable domain, with the rest looked up from reference TRBV2 and TRBJ1-3, is EPEVTQTPSHQVTQMGQEVILRCVPISNHLYFYWYRQILGQKVEFLVSFYNNEISEKSEIFDDQFSVERPDGSNFTLKIRSTKLEDSAMYFCASARGSGNTIYFGEGSWLTVV.